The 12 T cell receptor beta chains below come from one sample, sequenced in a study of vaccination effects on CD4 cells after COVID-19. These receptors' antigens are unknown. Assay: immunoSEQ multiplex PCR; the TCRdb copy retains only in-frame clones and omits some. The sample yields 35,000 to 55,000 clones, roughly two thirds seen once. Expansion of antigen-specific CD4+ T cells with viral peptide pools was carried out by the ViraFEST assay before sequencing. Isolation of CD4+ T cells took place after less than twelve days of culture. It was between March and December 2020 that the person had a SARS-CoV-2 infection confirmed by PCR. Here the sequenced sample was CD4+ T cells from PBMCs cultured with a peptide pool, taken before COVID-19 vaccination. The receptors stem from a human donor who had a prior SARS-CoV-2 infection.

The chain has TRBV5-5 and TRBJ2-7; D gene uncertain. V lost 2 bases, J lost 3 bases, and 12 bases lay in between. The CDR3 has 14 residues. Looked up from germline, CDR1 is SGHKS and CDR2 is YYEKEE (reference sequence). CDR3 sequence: CASSLGRPLYEQYF. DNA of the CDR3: TGTGCCAGCAGCTTAGGTCGACCTCTCTACGAGCAGTACTTC.

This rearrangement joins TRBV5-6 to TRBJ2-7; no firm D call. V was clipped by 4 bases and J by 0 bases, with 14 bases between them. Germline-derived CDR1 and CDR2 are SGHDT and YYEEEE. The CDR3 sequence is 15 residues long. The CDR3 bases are TGTGCCAGCAGCCGAAGAGATACGAACTCCTACGAGCAGTACTTC. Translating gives CASSRRDTNSYEQYF.

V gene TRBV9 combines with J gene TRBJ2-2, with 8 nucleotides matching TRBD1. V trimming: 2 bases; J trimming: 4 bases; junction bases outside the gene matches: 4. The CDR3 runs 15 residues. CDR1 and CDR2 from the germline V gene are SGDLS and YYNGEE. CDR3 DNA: TGTGCCAGCAGCGTGACAGGGGACGCCACCGGGGAGCTGTTTTTT. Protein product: CASSVTGDATGELFF. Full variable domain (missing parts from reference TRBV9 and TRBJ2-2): DSGVTQTPKHLITATGQRVTLRCSPRSGDLSVYWYQQSLDQGLQFLIQYYNGEERAKGNILERFSAQQFPDLHSELNLSSLELGDSALYFCASSVTGDATGELFFGEGSRLTVL.

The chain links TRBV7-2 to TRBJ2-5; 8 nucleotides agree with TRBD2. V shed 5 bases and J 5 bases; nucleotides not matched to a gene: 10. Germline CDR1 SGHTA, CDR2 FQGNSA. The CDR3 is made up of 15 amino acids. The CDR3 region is CASSPWTSRLETQYF. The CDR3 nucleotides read TGTGCCAGCAGCCCGTGGACTAGCCGCCTCGAGACCCAGTACTTC.

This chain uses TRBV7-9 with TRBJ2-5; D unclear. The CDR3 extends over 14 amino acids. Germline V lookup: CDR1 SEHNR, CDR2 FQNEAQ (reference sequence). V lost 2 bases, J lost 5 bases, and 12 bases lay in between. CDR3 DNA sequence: TGTGCCAGCAGCTTAAGGGTCCTGGAGGAGACCCAGTACTTC. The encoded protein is CASSLRVLEETQYF.

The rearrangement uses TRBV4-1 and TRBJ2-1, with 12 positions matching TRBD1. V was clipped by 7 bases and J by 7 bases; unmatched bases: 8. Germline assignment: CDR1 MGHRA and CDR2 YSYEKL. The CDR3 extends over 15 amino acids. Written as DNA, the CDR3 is TGCGCCAGCACCCCTGGGACAGGGGGCTATAATGAGCAGTTCTTC. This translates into CASTPGTGGYNEQFF.

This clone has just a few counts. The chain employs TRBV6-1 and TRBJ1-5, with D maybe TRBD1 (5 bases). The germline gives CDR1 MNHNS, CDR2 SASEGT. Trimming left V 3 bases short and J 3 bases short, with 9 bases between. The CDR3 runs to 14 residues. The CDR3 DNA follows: TGTGCCAGCAGTGATTTGGGGGACAATCAGCCCCAGCATTTT. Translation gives CASSDLGDNQPQHF.

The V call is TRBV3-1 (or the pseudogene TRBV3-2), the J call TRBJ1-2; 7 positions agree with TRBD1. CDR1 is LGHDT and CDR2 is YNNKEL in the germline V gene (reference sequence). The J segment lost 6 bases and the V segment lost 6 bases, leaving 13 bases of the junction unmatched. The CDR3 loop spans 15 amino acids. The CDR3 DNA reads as TGTGCCAGCAGTAGCGCGAGACAGGGTGTGCATGGCTACACCTTC. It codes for CASSSARQGVHGYTF.

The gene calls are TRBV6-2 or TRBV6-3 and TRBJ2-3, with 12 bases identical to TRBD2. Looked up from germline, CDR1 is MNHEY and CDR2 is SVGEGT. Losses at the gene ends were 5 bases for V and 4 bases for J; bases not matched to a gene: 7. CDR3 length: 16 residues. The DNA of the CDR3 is TGTGCCAGCAGTAGGGGGACTAGCGGGTTAGCAGATACGCAGTATTTT. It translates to CASSRGTSGLADTQYF.

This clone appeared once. The CDR3 DNA reads TGTGCCAGCAGCTTTGTACGCCCTTTTGGGTATGGCTACACCTTC. The encoded protein is CASSFVRPFGYGYTF. This sequence joins TRBV5-6 and TRBJ1-2; D call uncertain. Looked up from germline, CDR1 is SGHDT and CDR2 is YYEEEE. CDR3 length equals 15 residues. V gave up 2 bases and J gave up 5 bases, with 16 bases separating them.

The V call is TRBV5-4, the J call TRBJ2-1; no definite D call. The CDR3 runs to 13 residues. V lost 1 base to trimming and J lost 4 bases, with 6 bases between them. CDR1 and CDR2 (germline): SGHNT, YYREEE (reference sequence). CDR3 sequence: CASSLRLYNEQFF. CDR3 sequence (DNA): TGTGCCAGCAGCTTGAGGCTGTACAATGAGCAGTTCTTC.

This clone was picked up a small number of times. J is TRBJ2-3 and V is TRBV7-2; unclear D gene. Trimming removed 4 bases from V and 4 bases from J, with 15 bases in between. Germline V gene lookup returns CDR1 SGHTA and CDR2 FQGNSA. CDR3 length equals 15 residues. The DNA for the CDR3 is TGTGCCAGCAGCTCCACTTCGGTCCTCCCAGATACGCAGTATTTT. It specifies CASSSTSVLPDTQYF. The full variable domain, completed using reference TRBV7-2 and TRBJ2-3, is GAGVSQSPSNKVTEKGKDVELRCDPISGHTALYWYRQSLGQGLEFLIYFQGNSAPDKSGLPSDRFSAERTGGSVSTLTIQRTQQEDSAVYLCASSSTSVLPDTQYFGPGTRLTVL.